A selection of T cell receptor beta chains follows, all from one sample in a study of T cells in Graves' hyperthyroidism and ophthalmopathy. One entry per CDR3 protein, called by TCRdb with MiXCR from the multiplex PCR reads. The sample yields fewer than 750,000 distinct CDR3 sequences, over 12% seen once. Sequencing was performed on blood. The source is a woman aged 40 to 50 with Graves' ophthalmopathy. CDR3s include the opening cysteine and the closing phenylalanine or tryptophan. A D gene is named only where the DNA matches it firmly.

v_gene	d_gene	j_gene	CDR3aa
TRBV5-1	TRBD2	TRBJ2-7	CASSFNAGGSYEQYF
TRBV25-1	-	TRBJ2-5	CASSPNRAVGETQYF
TRBV25-1	-	TRBJ1-2	CASSELEIYGYTF
TRBV6-5	-	TRBJ1-3	CASSYSAGFGNTIYF
TRBV6-1	-	TRBJ2-7	CASSAGGGSYEQYF
TRBV7-6	-	TRBJ2-7	CASSLAQGSDEQYF
TRBV19	-	TRBJ2-2	CASALPAETGELFF
TRBV30	-	TRBJ2-2	CASDGEGEGGELFF
TRBV12-5	-	TRBJ2-3	CASGLVLASAPDTQYF
TRBV28	-	TRBJ1-2	CASSLVRINYGYTF
TRBV12-3/TRBV12-4	TRBD1	TRBJ2-7	CASSSDPFGTGVHEQYF
TRBV28	TRBD2	TRBJ2-3	CAPAASGRRADTQYF
TRBV15	-	TRBJ2-7	CATSTYTGNYEQYF
TRBV10-3	-	TRBJ1-1	CAISELGRRTEAFF
TRBV7-3	TRBD1	TRBJ2-7	CASSPGQGREQYF
TRBV6-2/TRBV6-3	-	TRBJ2-1	CASSYGTYYNEQFF
TRBV7-9	-	TRBJ1-2	CASSLGDTANYGYTF
TRBV29-1	TRBD1	TRBJ2-7	CSVLGQGGTSYEQYF
TRBV11-2	TRBD2	TRBJ2-7	CASSFQDSGLPYEQYF
TRBV7-2	-	TRBJ1-5	CASSSSGANQPQHF
TRBV4-1	-	TRBJ1-1	CASSQNEGLYTEAFF
TRBV12-3/TRBV12-4	-	TRBJ1-3	CASSFGGGNSGNTIYF
TRBV3-1	-	TRBJ2-7	CASSVQVPGYEQYF
TRBV28	-	TRBJ1-5	CASSLGDGFGRWGNQPQHF
TRBV3-1	TRBD1	TRBJ2-7	CASSQAGGRNEQYF
TRBV6-1	-	TRBJ2-7	CASSEARSVEQYF
TRBV2	-	TRBJ2-5	CASNIQGYETQYF
TRBV15	-	TRBJ2-7	CATSRVRLEGEQYF
TRBV6-2/TRBV6-3	-	TRBJ1-2	CASSLGLLSTSYGYTF
TRBV27	TRBD1	TRBJ1-5	CASRYRGLDQPQHF
TRBV27	-	TRBJ2-5	CASSPTVRETQYF
TRBV19	-	TRBJ2-6	CASSPSQSGANVLTF
TRBV5-1	TRBD2	TRBJ2-2	CASSGLAASNTGELFF
TRBV27	TRBD1	TRBJ1-5	CASGNRGSNQPQHF
TRBV6-2/TRBV6-3	TRBD2	TRBJ2-7	CASSPTSGRASGSYEQYF
TRBV6-5	-	TRBJ1-1	CASSTWGGPNTEAFF
TRBV6-2/TRBV6-3	-	TRBJ1-5	CASSLRKNQPQHF